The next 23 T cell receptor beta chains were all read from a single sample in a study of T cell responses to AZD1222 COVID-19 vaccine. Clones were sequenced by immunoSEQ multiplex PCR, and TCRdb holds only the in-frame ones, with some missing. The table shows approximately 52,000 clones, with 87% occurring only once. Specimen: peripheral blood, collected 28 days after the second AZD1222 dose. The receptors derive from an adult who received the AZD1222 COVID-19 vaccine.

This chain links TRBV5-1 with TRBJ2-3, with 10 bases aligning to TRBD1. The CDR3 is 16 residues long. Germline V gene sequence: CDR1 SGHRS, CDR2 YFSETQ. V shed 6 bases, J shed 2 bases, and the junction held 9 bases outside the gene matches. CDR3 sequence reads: CASTLGTGATTDTQYF. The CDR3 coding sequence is TGCGCCAGCACTTTGGGGACAGGGGCTACCACAGATACGCAGTATTTT.

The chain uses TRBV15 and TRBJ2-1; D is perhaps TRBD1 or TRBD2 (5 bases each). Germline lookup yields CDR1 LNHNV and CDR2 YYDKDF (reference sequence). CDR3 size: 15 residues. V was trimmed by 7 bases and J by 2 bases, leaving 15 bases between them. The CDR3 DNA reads TGTGCCACCACCGGCCGGGACGGTACCTACAATGAGCAGTTCTTC. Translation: CATTGRDGTYNEQFF.

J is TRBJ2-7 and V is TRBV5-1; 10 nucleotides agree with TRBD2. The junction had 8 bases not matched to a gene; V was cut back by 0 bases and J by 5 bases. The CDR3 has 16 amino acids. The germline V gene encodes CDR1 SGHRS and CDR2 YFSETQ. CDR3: CASSLGSGRALDEQYF. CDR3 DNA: TGCGCCAGCAGCTTGGGAAGCGGGAGGGCCCTGGACGAGCAGTACTTC.

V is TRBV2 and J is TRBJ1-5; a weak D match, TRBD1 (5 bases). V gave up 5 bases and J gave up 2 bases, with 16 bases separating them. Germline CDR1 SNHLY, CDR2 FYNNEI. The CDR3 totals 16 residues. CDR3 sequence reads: CASSLFGGSGNQPQHF. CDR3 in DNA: TGTGCCAGCAGTTTATTCGGGGGTAGCGGCAATCAGCCCCAGCATTTT.

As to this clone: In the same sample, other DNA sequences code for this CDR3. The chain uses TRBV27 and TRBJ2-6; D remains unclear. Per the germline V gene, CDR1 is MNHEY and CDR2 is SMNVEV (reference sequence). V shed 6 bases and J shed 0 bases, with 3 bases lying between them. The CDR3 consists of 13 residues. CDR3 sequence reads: CASRGSGANVLTF. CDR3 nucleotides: TGTGCCAGCAGGGGCTCTGGGGCCAACGTCCTGACTTTC. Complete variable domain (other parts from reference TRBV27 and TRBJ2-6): EAQVTQNPRYLITVTGKKLTVTCSQNMNHEYMSWYRQDPGLGLRQIYYSMNVEVTDKGDVPEGYKVSRKEKRNFPLILESPSPNQTSLYFCASRGSGANVLTFGAGSRLTVL.

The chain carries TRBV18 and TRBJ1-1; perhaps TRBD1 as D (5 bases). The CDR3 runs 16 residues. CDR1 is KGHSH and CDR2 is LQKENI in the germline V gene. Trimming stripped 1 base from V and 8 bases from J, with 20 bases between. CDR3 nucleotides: TGTGCCAGCTCACCACTTCCAGCGGTACAGGACTTAGAAGCTTTCTTT. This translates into CASSPLPAVQDLEAFF.

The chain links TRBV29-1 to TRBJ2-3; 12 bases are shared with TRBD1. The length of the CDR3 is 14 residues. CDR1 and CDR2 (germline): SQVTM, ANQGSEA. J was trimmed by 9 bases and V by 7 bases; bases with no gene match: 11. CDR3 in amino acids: CSAGQGAQVRTQYF. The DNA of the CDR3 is TGCAGCGCGGGACAGGGGGCCCAGGTGCGGACGCAGTATTTT.

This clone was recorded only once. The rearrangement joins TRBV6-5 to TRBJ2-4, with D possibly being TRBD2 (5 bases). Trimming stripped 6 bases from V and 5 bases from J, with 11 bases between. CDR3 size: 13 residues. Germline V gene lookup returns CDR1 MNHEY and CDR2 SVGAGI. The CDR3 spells CASSREGQNIQYF. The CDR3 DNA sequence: TGTGCCAGCAGCCGAGAGGGCCAAAACATTCAGTACTTC.

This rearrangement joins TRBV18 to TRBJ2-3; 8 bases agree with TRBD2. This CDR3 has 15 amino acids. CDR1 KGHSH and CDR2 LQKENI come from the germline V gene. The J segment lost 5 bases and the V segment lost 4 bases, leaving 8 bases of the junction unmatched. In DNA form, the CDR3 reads TGTGCCAGCTCACATACTAGCGGTGGAGGAGATACGCAGTATTTT. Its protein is CASSHTSGGGDTQYF.

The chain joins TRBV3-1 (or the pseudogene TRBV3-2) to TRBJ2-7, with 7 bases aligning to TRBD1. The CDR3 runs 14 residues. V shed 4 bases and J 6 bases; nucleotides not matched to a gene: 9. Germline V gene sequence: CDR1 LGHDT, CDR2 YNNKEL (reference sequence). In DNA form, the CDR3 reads TGTGCCAGCAGCCCCATTGGGGCAGGGGGCGAGCAGTACTTC. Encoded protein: CASSPIGAGGEQYF.

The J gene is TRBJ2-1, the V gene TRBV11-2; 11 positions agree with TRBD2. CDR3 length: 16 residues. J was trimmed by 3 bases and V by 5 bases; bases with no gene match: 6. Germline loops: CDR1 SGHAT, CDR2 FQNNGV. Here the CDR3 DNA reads TGTGCCAGCAGCATCCGGCTAGCGGGAGGCTACAATGAGCAGTTCTTC. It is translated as CASSIRLAGGYNEQFF. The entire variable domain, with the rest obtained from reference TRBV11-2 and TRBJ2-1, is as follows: EAGVAQSPRYKIIEKRQSVAFWCNPISGHATLYWYQQILGQGPKLLIQFQNNGVVDDSQLPKDRFSAERLKGVDSTLKIQPAKLEDSAVYLCASSIRLAGGYNEQFFGPGTRLTVL.

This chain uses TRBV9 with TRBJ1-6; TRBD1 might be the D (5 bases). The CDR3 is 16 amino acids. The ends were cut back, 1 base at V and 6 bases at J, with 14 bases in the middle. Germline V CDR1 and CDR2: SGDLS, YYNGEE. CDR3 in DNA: TGTGCCAGCAGCGTAAGACCCGGGGCCCTTAATTCACCCCTCCACTTT. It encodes CASSVRPGALNSPLHF.

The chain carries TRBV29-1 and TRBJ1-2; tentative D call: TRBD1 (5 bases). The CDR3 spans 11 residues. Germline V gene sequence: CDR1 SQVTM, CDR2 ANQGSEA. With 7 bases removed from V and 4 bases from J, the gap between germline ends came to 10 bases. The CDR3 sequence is CSGGGSYGYTF. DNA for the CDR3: TGCAGCGGGGGGGGAAGCTATGGCTACACCTTC.

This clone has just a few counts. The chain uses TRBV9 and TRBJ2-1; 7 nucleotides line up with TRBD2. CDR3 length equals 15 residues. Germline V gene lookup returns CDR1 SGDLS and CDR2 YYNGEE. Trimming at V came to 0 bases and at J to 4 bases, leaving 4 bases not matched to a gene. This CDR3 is CASSVAPSGYNEQFF. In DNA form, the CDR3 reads TGTGCCAGCAGCGTAGCGCCTAGCGGATACAATGAGCAGTTCTTC.

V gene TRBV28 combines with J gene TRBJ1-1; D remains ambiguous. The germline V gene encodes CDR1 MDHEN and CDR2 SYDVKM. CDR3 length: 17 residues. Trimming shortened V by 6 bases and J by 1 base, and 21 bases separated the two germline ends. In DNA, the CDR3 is TGTGCCAGCAGATACGGGTGGGGAAGTATAGAGAACACTGAAGCTTTCTTT. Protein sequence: CASRYGWGSIENTEAFF.

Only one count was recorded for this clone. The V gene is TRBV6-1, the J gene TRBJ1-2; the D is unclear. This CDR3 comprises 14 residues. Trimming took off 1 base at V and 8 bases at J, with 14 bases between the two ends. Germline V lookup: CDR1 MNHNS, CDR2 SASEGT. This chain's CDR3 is CASSEVIIAGGYTF. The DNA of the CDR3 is TGTGCCAGCAGTGAAGTTATTATCGCTGGGGGCTACACCTTC.

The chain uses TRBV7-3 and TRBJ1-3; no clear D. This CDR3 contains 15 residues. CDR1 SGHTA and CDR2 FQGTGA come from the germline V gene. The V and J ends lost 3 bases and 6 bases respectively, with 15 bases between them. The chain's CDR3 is CASSFDGAVENTIYF. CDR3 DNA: TGTGCCAGCAGCTTCGACGGAGCGGTGGAAAACACCATATATTTT.

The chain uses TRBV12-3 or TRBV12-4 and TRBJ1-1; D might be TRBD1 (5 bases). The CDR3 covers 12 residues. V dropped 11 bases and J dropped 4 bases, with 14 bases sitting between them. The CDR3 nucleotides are TGTGCCGGCATGGGGGATTTCACTGAAGCTTTCTTT. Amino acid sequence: CAGMGDFTEAFF.

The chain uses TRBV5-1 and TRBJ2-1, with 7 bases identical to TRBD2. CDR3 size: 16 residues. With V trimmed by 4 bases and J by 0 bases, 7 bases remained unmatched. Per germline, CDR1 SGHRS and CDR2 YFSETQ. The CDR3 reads CASSLISGISYNEQFF. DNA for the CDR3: TGCGCCAGCAGCCTCATAAGCGGGATCTCCTACAATGAGCAGTTCTTC.

The CDR3 region is CASSLSGAYNEQFF. The CDR3 DNA sequence: TGTGCCAGCAGCCTTAGCGGAGCCTACAATGAGCAGTTCTTC. The chain joins TRBV7-2 to TRBJ2-1; possibly TRBD2 for D (6 bases). The CDR3 is made up of 14 amino acids. Trimming shortened V by 5 bases and J by 2 bases, and 10 bases separated the two germline ends. Germline CDR1 reads SGHTA; CDR2 reads FQGNSA.

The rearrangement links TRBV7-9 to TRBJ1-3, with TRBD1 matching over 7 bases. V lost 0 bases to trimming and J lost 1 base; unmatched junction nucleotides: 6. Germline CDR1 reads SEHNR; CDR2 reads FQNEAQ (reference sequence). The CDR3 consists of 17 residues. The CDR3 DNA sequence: TGTGCCAGCAGCTTAGCGTCAGACAGGGTATCTGGAAACACCATATATTTT. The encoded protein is CASSLASDRVSGNTIYF.

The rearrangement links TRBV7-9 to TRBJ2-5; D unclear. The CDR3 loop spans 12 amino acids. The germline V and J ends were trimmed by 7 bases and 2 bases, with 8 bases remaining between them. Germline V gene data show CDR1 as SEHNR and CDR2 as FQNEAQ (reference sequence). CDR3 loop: CASINFQETQYF. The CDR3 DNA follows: TGTGCCAGCATTAATTTTCAAGAGACCCAGTACTTC.

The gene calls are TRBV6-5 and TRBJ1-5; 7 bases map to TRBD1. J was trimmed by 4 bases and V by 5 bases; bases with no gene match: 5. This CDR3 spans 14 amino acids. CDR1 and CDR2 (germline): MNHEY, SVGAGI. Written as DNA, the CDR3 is TGTGCCAGCAGTCGACAGGGAATGAATCAGCCCCAGCATTTT. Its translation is CASSRQGMNQPQHF.